One TCR beta chain is described in this entry. Its antigen is still unknown. The PCR was carried out with 60 Vbeta primers and 13 Jbeta primers. Measured with immunoSEQ multiplex PCR; TCRdb has only the in-frame clones, and not every one. The top ten clones hold around 2% of a sample with 200,000 to 250,000 clones, about three quarters of them seen once. This specimen belongs to a study of cytomegalovirus exposure and HLA in healthy donors. Study-level points and caveats: At a 0.05 false discovery rate, a later analysis found about 17,000 TCR beta sequences to be associated with HLA alleles.

Germline-derived CDR1 and CDR2 are SGHTA and FQGTGA. The J segment lost 1 base and the V segment lost 6 bases, leaving 4 bases of the junction unmatched. The CDR3 loop spans 14 amino acids. What was sequenced was PBMCs. This receptor was obtained from a man between 18 and 29 years old in good health and CMV-seronegative. The chain joins TRBV7-3 to TRBJ1-1, with 8 bases matching TRBD1. The CDR3 DNA reads as TGTGCCAGCAGAGCAGGACAGGGGAACACTGAAGCTTTCTTT. Protein sequence: CASRAGQGNTEAFF.